This is a list of T cell receptor beta chains from one sample in a study of T cell clonotyping in hematopoietic cell transplantation. Profiled with immunoSEQ multiplex PCR; TCRdb holds only in-frame clones, not every one. The data show some 30,000 clones, about 83% seen once. The sample here was peripheral blood mononuclear cells, taken before stem cell transplant. Receptors originate from a woman in her twenties or thirties with chronic myeloid leukemia. Some clones in this sample may be carry-over from other donors' samples. Each CDR3 is given with its conserved first and last residue. The order of the fields is J gene, clone size, V gene, D gene, CDR3 protein, CDR3 DNA. A D gene is named only where the DNA matches it firmly. The size of a clone is reported for some rows only, either as once, few or many, or as a class for expanded clones.

J: TRBJ2-3
size: -
V: TRBV6-5
D: TRBD1
CDR3: CASSYLDRGTDTQYF
DNA: TGTGCCAGCAGTTACCTGGACAGGGGAACAGATACGCAGTATTTT

J: TRBJ2-1
size: -
V: TRBV7-2
D: TRBD2
CDR3: CASSQRSGEGNEQFF
DNA: TGTGCCAGCAGTCAAAGGTCGGGGGAGGGCAATGAGCAGTTCTTC

J: TRBJ2-7
size: -
V: TRBV6-1
D: -
CDR3: CASSESVGGSYEQYF
DNA: TGTGCCAGCAGTGAATCCGTCGGGGGCTCCTACGAGCAGTACTTC

J: TRBJ2-5
size: few
V: TRBV6-5
D: -
CDR3: CASQKRETQYF
DNA: TGTGCCAGCCAAAAGAGAGAGACCCAGTACTTC

J: TRBJ2-1
size: -
V: TRBV21-1
D: -
CDR3: CASRLAGTYNEQFF
DNA: TGTGCCAGCAGGCTAGCGGGGACGTACAATGAGCAGTTCTTC

J: TRBJ2-7
size: -
V: TRBV29-1
D: TRBD1
CDR3: CSVDDRGLDEQYF
DNA: TGCAGCGTTGATGACAGGGGGCTAGACGAGCAGTACTTC

J: TRBJ1-2
size: -
V: TRBV7-9
D: -
CDR3: CASSQQGSTYGYTF
DNA: TGTGCCAGCAGCCAACAGGGTTCGACATATGGCTACACCTTC

J: TRBJ1-4
size: -
V: TRBV29-1
D: -
CDR3: CSVVVVRGGNEKLFF
DNA: TGCAGCGTTGTGGTGGTACGCGGCGGTAATGAAAAACTGTTTTTT

J: TRBJ1-4
size: -
V: TRBV5-1
D: -
CDR3: CASSLAGEKLFF
DNA: TGCGCCAGCAGCTTGGCCGGTGAAAAACTGTTTTTT

J: TRBJ2-6
size: -
V: TRBV4-1
D: -
CDR3: CASSLSAVKANVLTF
DNA: TGCGCCAGCAGCCTATCCGCTGTGAAGGCCAACGTCCTGACTTTC

J: TRBJ2-3
size: -
V: TRBV7-2
D: -
CDR3: CASSLSRASTDTQYF
DNA: TGTGCCAGCAGCTTATCGAGGGCTAGCACAGATACGCAGTATTTT

J: TRBJ1-1
size: -
V: TRBV5-1
D: -
CDR3: CASSLDGTNTEAFF
DNA: TGCGCCAGCAGCTTGGACGGCACGAACACTGAAGCTTTCTTT

J: TRBJ1-6
size: -
V: TRBV7-9
D: TRBD1
CDR3: CASSVITGVNSPLHF
DNA: TGTGCCAGCAGCGTAATAACAGGGGTAAATTCACCCCTCCACTTT

J: TRBJ1-1
size: -
V: TRBV2
D: TRBD1
CDR3: CASTGQGKGEAFF
DNA: TGTGCCAGCACAGGACAGGGAAAGGGTGAAGCTTTCTTT

J: TRBJ2-7
size: once
V: TRBV15
D: -
CDR3: CATSRDLRQSEQYF
DNA: TGTGCCACCAGCAGAGATCTAAGGCAGAGCGAGCAGTACTTC

J: TRBJ2-7
size: -
V: TRBV5-1
D: TRBD2
CDR3: CASSSLAASYEQYF
DNA: TGCGCCAGCAGTTCCCTAGCGGCCTCCTACGAGCAGTACTTC

J: TRBJ1-5
size: -
V: TRBV6-5
D: TRBD1
CDR3: CASSSRTGRGQPQHF
DNA: TGTGCCAGCAGTTCCCGGACAGGGCGAGGACAGCCCCAGCATTTT

J: TRBJ1-4
size: -
V: TRBV14
D: -
CDR3: CASSQGQTTTNEKLFF
DNA: TGTGCCAGCAGCCAAGGACAGACCACAACTAATGAAAAACTGTTTTTT

J: TRBJ1-6
size: -
V: TRBV7-9
D: -
CDR3: CASSLTETANNSPLHF
DNA: TGTGCCAGCAGCTTAACCGAGACAGCAAATAATTCACCCCTCCACTTT

J: TRBJ1-5
size: -
V: TRBV2
D: -
CDR3: CASSDRSQPQHF
DNA: TGTGCCAGCAGTGATCGGTCCCAGCCCCAGCATTTT

J: TRBJ1-5
size: once
V: TRBV27
D: -
CDR3: CASSLLGVDSNQPQHF
DNA: TGTGCCAGCAGTTTATTAGGGGTAGACAGCAATCAGCCCCAGCATTTT

J: TRBJ1-1
size: -
V: TRBV5-1
D: TRBD1
CDR3: CASSLARDRSTEAFF
DNA: TGCGCCAGCAGCTTGGCGAGGGACAGAAGCACTGAAGCTTTCTTT

J: TRBJ2-7
size: -
V: TRBV7-2
D: -
CDR3: CASSLYGSSYEQYF
DNA: TGTGCCAGCAGCTTGTACGGAAGCTCCTACGAGCAGTACTTC

J: TRBJ2-5
size: once
V: TRBV28
D: -
CDR3: CASSFGPGRETQYF
DNA: TGTGCCAGCAGTTTTGGTCCAGGGCGGGAGACCCAGTACTTC

J: TRBJ1-4
size: -
V: TRBV5-1
D: -
CDR3: CASSLDITNEKLFF
DNA: TGCGCCAGCAGCTTGGACATAACTAATGAAAAACTGTTTTTT

J: TRBJ1-2
size: -
V: TRBV7-9
D: TRBD1
CDR3: CASSLRNRGWGGYTF
DNA: TGTGCCAGCAGCTTAAGGAACAGGGGTTGGGGGGGCTACACCTTC

J: TRBJ1-1
size: -
V: TRBV10-3
D: -
CDR3: CAIRDNWNTEAFF
DNA: TGTGCCATCAGGGACAACTGGAACACTGAAGCTTTCTTT

J: TRBJ2-7
size: once
V: TRBV10-3
D: TRBD1
CDR3: CAIGQGSPPPLEQYF
DNA: TGTGCCATAGGACAGGGTTCTCCCCCGCCTCTCGAGCAGTACTTC

J: TRBJ2-3
size: -
V: TRBV2
D: -
CDR3: CASSATRQYF
DNA: TGTGCCAGCAGCGCTACGAGGCAGTATTTT

J: TRBJ2-1
size: once
V: TRBV30
D: -
CDR3: CAWSLNEQFF
DNA: TGTGCCTGGAGTCTGAATGAGCAGTTCTTC

J: TRBJ1-3
size: -
V: TRBV30
D: -
CDR3: CAWSGQLQRNTIYF
DNA: TGTGCCTGGAGTGGACAGCTCCAAAGAAACACCATATATTTT

J: TRBJ1-1
size: -
V: TRBV7-2
D: -
CDR3: CASSELGGLPREAFF
DNA: TGTGCCAGCAGCGAACTAGGGGGGTTGCCCAGAGAAGCTTTCTTT

J: TRBJ1-6
size: -
V: TRBV27
D: TRBD1
CDR3: CASSFDRDYSPLHF
DNA: TGTGCCAGCAGTTTCGACAGGGATTATTCACCCCTCCACTTT

J: TRBJ1-2
size: -
V: TRBV30
D: -
CDR3: CAWTRKGGYGYTF
DNA: TGTGCCTGGACTCGAAAGGGGGGCTATGGCTACACCTTC

J: TRBJ1-2
size: -
V: TRBV28
D: TRBD1
CDR3: CASSPPAIDRGYGYTF
DNA: TGTGCCAGCAGTCCACCTGCAATCGACAGGGGATACGGCTACACCTTC

J: TRBJ1-2
size: -
V: TRBV29-1
D: -
CDR3: CSVPPGSYGYTF
DNA: TGCAGCGTTCCCCCAGGGTCCTATGGCTACACCTTC

J: TRBJ2-3
size: -
V: TRBV29-1
D: TRBD2
CDR3: CSVADSGRGYTQYF
DNA: TGCAGCGTTGCTGATAGCGGGAGGGGCTATACGCAGTATTTT

J: TRBJ2-7
size: -
V: TRBV7-2
D: -
CDR3: CASSLSGRSSYEQYF
DNA: TGTGCCAGCAGCTTATCGGGGAGGAGCTCCTACGAGCAGTACTTC

J: TRBJ2-5
size: once
V: TRBV6-4
D: TRBD1
CDR3: CASSETGGSQETQYF
DNA: TGTGCCAGCAGCGAGACAGGGGGATCCCAAGAGACCCAGTACTTC

J: TRBJ1-1
size: once
V: TRBV5-1
D: -
CDR3: CASRNTAGNTEAFF
DNA: TGCGCCAGCAGAAATACTGCTGGGAACACTGAAGCTTTCTTT

J: TRBJ1-2
size: -
V: TRBV11-1
D: TRBD1
CDR3: CASSLWTGGGYTF
DNA: TGTGCCAGCAGCCTGTGGACAGGGGGCGGCTACACCTTC